The entry that follows covers one T cell receptor beta chain sequence. Its antigen is still unknown. No base qualities exist here, and no much larger clone lies one base off it. The data were taken from a study of cytomegalovirus exposure and HLA in healthy donors (dated by TCRdb to 2017 to 2019). Broadly, across the study: An earlier analysis of several hundred of the donors reported approximately 260 Gb of sequence data and 100 million to 120 million unique TCR beta sequences obtained from around 190 million T cells. Roughly 300 gigabases of sequencing data and 70 million to 95 million unique TCR sequences made up an early release that covered 500 to 650 HLA-typed donors. Of the roughly 400 genotyped donors, 65% to 90% fell in the genetic ancestry cluster associated with self-reported Caucasian donors. The study was designed to test whether signatures of past pathogen exposure could be identified by cataloging public T cell receptors. The study used immunosequencing to profile the T cell repertoires of under 700 subjects and linked those repertoires to cytomegalovirus serostatus. Besides the first cohort of approximately 710 subjects, a separate validation cohort made up of roughly 120 different subjects was used. The study combined high-throughput TCR immunosequencing, statistical association of individual TCRs with disease status, and machine learning to predict cytomegalovirus infection status. In a later analysis, previously published TCR beta repertoires from 600 to 850 donors were re-analyzed and high-resolution HLA genotyping was added so that TCR occurrence patterns could be studied. Rather than using new phenotypic data, the later analysis identified candidate immune exposures from TCR beta sequences and from how often those sequences occurred across donors. An earlier analysis of several hundred of the donors applied high-throughput TCR beta sequencing to assess whether each TCR beta V gene segment acted as functional or pseudogenic. Donor age, sex, ethnicity and CMV serostatus were compiled together with the repertoire data. Genome-wide SNP genotypes for about 65% of the roughly 670 donors were used in a later genetic analysis, which treated that subset as a discovery cohort. All discovery cohort repertoires had been generated using a single sequencing platform. HLA typing covered class I and class II loci at four-digit resolution. The number of donors typed differed by locus, with about 629-640 for A, B, C, DRB1 and DQB1, 522 for DQA1, approximately 570 for DPA1, and over 400 for DPB1. A few DR-DQ haplotypes were treated as single units for association and clustering because of strong linkage in the cohort. Across 398 genotyped donors of the cohort, an average of approximately 220,000 unique TCR beta nucleotide sequences per donor were sequenced, and approximately 17% of those sequences were non-productive.

In total, 600 or so healthy bone marrow donors made up the cohort. All cohort members were sampled while nominally healthy, although unrecorded immune exposures were likely present. The donor was CMV seronegative and was included in the group of a few hundred seronegative cohort members. A peripheral blood sample was provided by each donor, and peripheral blood mononuclear cells were used for TCR beta sequencing. The Qiagen DNeasy Blood Extraction Kit was used to extract genomic DNA from the blood cell samples. The receptor library was made with the immunoSEQ multiplex PCR assay. The multiplex PCR relied on a mix of 60 forward primers for TCR Vbeta segments and 13 reverse primers for TCR Jbeta segments. A multiplex PCR assay on genomic DNA amplified the CDR3 region of rearranged TCR beta genes. The amplified TCR beta libraries were sequenced on the Illumina HiSeq System as 87-base-pair reads. Under the source paper's analysis protocol: A later analysis counted tens of millions of unique TCR beta chains across the 640 or so repertoires, and about 10 million of these chains were shared by at least two donors. A nearest-neighbor algorithm error-corrected the raw reads and collapsed the reads into unique sequences, merging closely related sequences to remove PCR and sequencing errors. CDR3 sequences were aligned to IMGT reference sequences to assign V, D and J gene segments. For a sequence to be retained, a match of at least six nucleotides was required to both a V gene segment and a J gene segment. A rearrangement counted as productive if the CDR3 had no stop codons and remained in frame with V and J, and every other rearrangement counted as non-productive. Following IMGT convention, CDR3 was defined as the stretch from the second conserved V-encoded cysteine to the conserved J-encoded phenylalanine. In an earlier analysis of around 600 of the donors, sequences lacking an unambiguous match to a single V gene segment were excluded. In an earlier analysis of 587 of the donors, V segments were called functional above 56.7% productive rearrangements and were called segregating when the between-donor standard deviation exceeded 5%. To diagnose cytomegalovirus status from the catalog of TCR beta chain sequences, a statistical classification framework was built. In a later analysis, V and J genes were assigned by comparing TCR nucleotide sequences against IMGT/GENE-DB human TR gene sequences. In a later analysis, CDR3 sequences and most-parsimonious VDJ recombination scenarios were assigned using the TCRdist pipeline. A later analysis defined each TCR beta chain by its CDR3 amino acid sequence plus V-gene family, and excluded reads lacking a unique V-gene family. A later analysis removed over 500 highly shared, low-generation-probability nucleotide sequences to deal with suspected cross-contamination and a sequencing artifact. In a later analysis, a clonal expansion index for each public chain was calculated from normalized within-repertoire ranks of inferred template counts. Generation probabilities in a later analysis came from a VDJ recombination model fitted to out-of-frame rearrangements, and those results were checked against IGoR. In a later analysis, TCR-TCR, TCR-HLA and TCR-CMV co-occurrence was scored with hypergeometric tests, and a repertoire-size bias correction was applied to TCR pairs. False discovery rates were estimated in a later analysis by permuting HLA or CMV assignments 20 times. In a later analysis, co-occurring TCRs were grouped with DBSCAN, and TCRdist sequence similarity was added when clustering was performed within HLA-allele-positive subsets. Repertoires with fewer than 30,000 or more than 120,000 public chains, plus five repertoires with anomalous nucleotide sharing, were excluded from co-occurrence clustering. TCRdb retrieved this table from immuneACCESS and kept in-frame rearrangements only. Not all clones are present; in checked studies, unresolved V genes account for under half, and no reason is known for the remainder. V, J and clone size are those of that table, while D and trimming were read from the DNA. Within this sample are some 200,000 clones, with 76% of them counted one time only. The ten largest clonotypes hold about 0.63% of the sample.

Trimming removed 3 bases from V and 1 base from J; the gene matches leave 2 bases unexplained. Counted from cysteine to phenylalanine, this CDR3 has 15 amino acids. Only the CDR3 DNA is retained, 45 bases long and in frame from the first base. CDR1 and CDR2, per the germline V gene, are SGDLS and YYNGEE. What the work shows at the level of the full study, not this receptor alone: Three of the identified cytomegalovirus-associated TCR beta chains were confirmed in vitro to be specific for cytomegalovirus antigens. In an earlier analysis of approximately 590 of the donors, most TCR beta V segments appeared in productive rearrangements about 90% or about 30% of the time, broadly matching IMGT annotations. Most CMV-associated TCR beta chains appeared to be HLA-restricted in a later analysis, and the HLA associations seemed to be driven largely by CMV exposure. The presence/absence analyses assumed that sequencing depth was roughly uniform across donors, and that assumption may not be true. Some IMGT-functional V segments, including TRBV6-2 and TRBV6-3, could not be distinguished by the 87-base-pair reads and were therefore excluded. A later analysis reported that several top co-occurrence clusters appeared linked to parvovirus B19, influenza, CMV and Epstein-Barr virus. The study listed approximately 160 TCR beta chains as associated with cytomegalovirus. Fewer than 20 rarely observed V segments, including chromosome 9 orphons, were excluded from the earlier analysis of some 590 of the donors because counts were too low. While some public TCRs were present in many individuals, most TCR sequences turned up only very rarely across donors. Because HLA typing was unavailable for some donors at each locus, only the typed subset was used in association tests. In this cohort, only TCR beta chains were sequenced, and detectable features were limited by the absence of alpha or paired-chain data. It was suggested by the authors that the approach could potentially be generalized to other disease states and immunological phenotypes. A further reported finding was that TCR beta sequences accurately predicted the HLA-A and HLA-B alleles for most subjects in the first cohort. Cytomegalovirus status was reported to be diagnosed by the classifier with high specificity and sensitivity in both the original and validation cohorts. According to a later genetic analysis, donors in an Asian-associated ancestry cluster had fewer N-insertions in productive TCRs than the roughly 700-donor mean. A later analysis associated 16,951 TCR beta sequences with specific HLA alleles at a false discovery rate of 0.05. An association between a missense DCLRE1C variant and V-gene and J-gene trimming of TCR beta chains was found in a later genetic analysis and replicated in an independent cohort. In a later analysis, TCR association rates were found to vary across HLA loci, with the most associated TCRs seen for DRB1 alleles and the fewest for HLA-C alleles. A cluster of highly shared sequence variants was judged likely to represent a technical artifact of the sequencing pipeline. Linkage disequilibrium might explain the correlated functional status among segregating V segments, but an unknown experimental factor could not be ruled out. A later analysis found that HLA-associated TCR beta chains were more clonally expanded and had lower generation probabilities than equally common non-associated chains. When HLA alleles, especially DR and DQ, strongly co-occurred, attributing TCR associations to individual alleles was difficult. Immune exposure information for the cohort was limited to CMV serostatus.

Sequenced sample: PBMCs. The rearrangement combines TRBV9 with TRBJ2-2; 8 junctional bases match TRBD1. This receptor was taken from a man between 18 and 35 years old in good health and CMV-seronegative. The DNA is TGTGCCAGCAGCGATGGACAGGGGAACACCGGGGAGCTGTTTTTT. Its protein reads: CASSDGQGNTGELFF.